This T cell receptor (beta chain) was captured by sequencing in a study of blood T cell repertoires in COVID-19. Study summary: Spain, Italy and the United States supplied samples that represented acute and convalescent COVID-19. In each case, the material was cDNA or gDNA derived from T cells, B-cell-depleted T cells, or PBMCs.

The CDR3 is 15 residues long. Trimming removed 5 bases from V and 4 bases from J; junction bases left unmatched: 8. Germline V gene lookup returns CDR1 MNHEY and CDR2 SVGAGI. Authors' data handling: Reference gene primer amplification gave nucleated cell count estimates. Profiling relied on immunoSEQ multiplex PCR, and the TCRdb table lists in-frame clones only, not all of them. V, J and clone size were drawn from that table, and D and trimming were deduced from the DNA. The sample includes under 300,000 clones, 84% seen only once; the top ten take approximately 1.3%. The chain couples TRBV6-5 to TRBJ2-1; 7 bases line up with TRBD2. The sample consisted of peripheral blood. The TCR originated in a woman between 40 and 50 years old who had recovered from COVID-19. The CDR3 sequence is CASSRVGGVYNEQFF. In DNA form, the CDR3 reads TGTGCCAGCAGTCGGGTTGGGGGGGTGTACAATGAGCAGTTCTTC.